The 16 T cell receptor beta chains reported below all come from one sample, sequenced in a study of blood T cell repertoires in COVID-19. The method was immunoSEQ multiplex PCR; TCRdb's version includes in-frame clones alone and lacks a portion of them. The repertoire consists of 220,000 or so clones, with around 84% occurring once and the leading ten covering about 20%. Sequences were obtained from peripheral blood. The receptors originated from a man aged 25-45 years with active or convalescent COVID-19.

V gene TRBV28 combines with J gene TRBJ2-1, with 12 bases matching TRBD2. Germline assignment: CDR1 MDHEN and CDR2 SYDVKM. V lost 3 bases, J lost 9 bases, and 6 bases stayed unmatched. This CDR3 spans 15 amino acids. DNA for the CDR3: TGTGCCAGCAGTTTGCTAGCGGGGGGGCCGGGTGAGCAGTTCTTC. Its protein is CASSLLAGGPGEQFF. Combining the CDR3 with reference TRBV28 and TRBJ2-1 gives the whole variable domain DVKVTQSSRYLVKRTGEKVFLECVQDMDHENMFWYRQDPGLGLRLIYFSYDVKMKEKGDIPEGYSVSREKKERFSLILESASTNQTSMYLCASSLLAGGPGEQFFGPGTRLTVL.

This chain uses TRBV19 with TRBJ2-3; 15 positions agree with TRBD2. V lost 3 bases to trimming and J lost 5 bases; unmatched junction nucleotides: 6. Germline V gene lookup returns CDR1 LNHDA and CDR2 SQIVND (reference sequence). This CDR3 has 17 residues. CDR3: CASSIGTSGGLRDTQYF. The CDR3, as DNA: TGTGCCAGTAGTATTGGGACTAGCGGGGGGCTCAGAGATACGCAGTATTTT.

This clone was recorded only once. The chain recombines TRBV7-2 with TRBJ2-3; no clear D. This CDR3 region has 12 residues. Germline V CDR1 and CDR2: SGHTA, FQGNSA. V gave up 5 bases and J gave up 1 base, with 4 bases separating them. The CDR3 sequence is CASSQGTDTQYF. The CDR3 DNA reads TGTGCCAGCAGCCAGGGCACAGATACGCAGTATTTT.

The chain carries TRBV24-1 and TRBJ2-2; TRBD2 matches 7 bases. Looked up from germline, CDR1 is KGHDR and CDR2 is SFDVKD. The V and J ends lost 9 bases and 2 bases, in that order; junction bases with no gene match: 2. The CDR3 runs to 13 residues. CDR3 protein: CATGTTNTGELFF. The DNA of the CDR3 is TGTGCCACCGGGACTACTAACACCGGGGAGCTGTTTTTT.

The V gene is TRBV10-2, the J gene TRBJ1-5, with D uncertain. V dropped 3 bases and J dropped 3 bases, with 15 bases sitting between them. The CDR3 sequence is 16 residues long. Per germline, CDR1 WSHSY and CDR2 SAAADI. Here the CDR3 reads CASSDPGEGTNQPQHF. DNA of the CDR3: TGCGCCAGCAGTGACCCCGGGGAAGGTACCAATCAGCCCCAGCATTTT.

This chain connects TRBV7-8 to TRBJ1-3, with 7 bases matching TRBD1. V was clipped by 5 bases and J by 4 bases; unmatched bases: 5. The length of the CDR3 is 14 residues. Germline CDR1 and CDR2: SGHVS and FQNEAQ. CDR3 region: CASSQQGSGNTIYF. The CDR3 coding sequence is TGTGCCAGCAGCCAACAGGGGTCGGGAAACACCATATATTTT.

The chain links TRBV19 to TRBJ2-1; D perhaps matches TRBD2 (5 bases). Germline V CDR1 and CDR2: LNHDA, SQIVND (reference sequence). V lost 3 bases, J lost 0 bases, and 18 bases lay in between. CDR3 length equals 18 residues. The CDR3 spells CASSILGRGLSSYNEQFF. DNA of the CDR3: TGTGCCAGTAGTATCCTGGGGAGAGGCCTGAGCTCCTACAATGAGCAGTTCTTC. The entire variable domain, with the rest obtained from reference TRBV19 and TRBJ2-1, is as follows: DGGITQSPKYLFRKEGQNVTLSCEQNLNHDAMYWYRQDPGQGLRLIYYSQIVNDFQKGDIAEGYSVSREKKESFPLTVTSAQKNPTAFYLCASSILGRGLSSYNEQFFGPGTRLTVL.

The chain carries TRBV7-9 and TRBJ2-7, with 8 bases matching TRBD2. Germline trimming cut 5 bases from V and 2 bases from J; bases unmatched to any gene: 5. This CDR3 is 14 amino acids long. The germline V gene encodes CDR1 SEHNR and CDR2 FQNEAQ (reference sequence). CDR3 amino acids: CASSTTSGAYEQYF. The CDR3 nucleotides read TGTGCCAGCAGCACAACTAGCGGCGCCTACGAGCAGTACTTC. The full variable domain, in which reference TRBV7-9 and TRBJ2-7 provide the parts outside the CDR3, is DTGVSQNPRHKITKRGQNVTFRCDPISEHNRLYWYRQTLGQGPEFLTYFQNEAQLEKSRLLSDRFSAERPKGSFSTLEIQRTEQGDSAMYLCASSTTSGAYEQYFGPGTRLTVT.

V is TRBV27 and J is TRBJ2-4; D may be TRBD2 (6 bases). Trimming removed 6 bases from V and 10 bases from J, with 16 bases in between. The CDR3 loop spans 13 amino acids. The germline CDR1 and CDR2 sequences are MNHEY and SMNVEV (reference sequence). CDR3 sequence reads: CASSPLGGSIQYF. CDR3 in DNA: TGTGCCAGCAGCCCCCTGGGGGGTAGTATTCAGTACTTC.

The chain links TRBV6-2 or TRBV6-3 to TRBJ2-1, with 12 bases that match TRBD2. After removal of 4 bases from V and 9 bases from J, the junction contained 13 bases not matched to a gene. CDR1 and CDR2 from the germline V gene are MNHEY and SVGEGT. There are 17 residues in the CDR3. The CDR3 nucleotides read TGTGCCAGCAGTTGGTTAACTAGCGGGGGGCGGCCGGTTGAGCAGTTCTTC. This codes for CASSWLTSGGRPVEQFF.

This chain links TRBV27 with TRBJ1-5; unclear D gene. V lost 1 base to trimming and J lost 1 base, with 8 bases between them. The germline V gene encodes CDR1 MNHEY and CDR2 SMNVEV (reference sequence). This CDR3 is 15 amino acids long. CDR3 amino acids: CASSLLGLSNQPQHF. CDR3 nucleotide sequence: TGTGCCAGCAGTTTATTGGGCTTAAGCAATCAGCCCCAGCATTTT.

CDR3 coding DNA: TGCGCCAGCAGCTTGGCCAGGGCAGGGGCCCTTAATGAGCAGTTCTTC. Its translation is CASSLARAGALNEQFF. The V call is TRBV5-1, the J call TRBJ2-1, with D perhaps matching TRBD1 (6 bases). The germline CDR1 and CDR2 sequences are SGHRS and YFSETQ. The CDR3 runs 16 residues. The ends were cut back, 0 bases at V and 7 bases at J, with 17 bases in the middle. Complete variable domain (other parts from reference TRBV5-1 and TRBJ2-1): KAGVTQTPRYLIKTRGQQVTLSCSPISGHRSVSWYQQTPGQGLQFLFEYFSETQRNKGNFPGRFSGRQFSNSRSEMNVSTLELGDSALYLCASSLARAGALNEQFFGPGTRLTVL.

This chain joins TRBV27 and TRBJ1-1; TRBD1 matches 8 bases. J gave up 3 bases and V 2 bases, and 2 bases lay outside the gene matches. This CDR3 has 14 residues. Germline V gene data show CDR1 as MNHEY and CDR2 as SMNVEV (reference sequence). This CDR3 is CASSLQGADTEAFF. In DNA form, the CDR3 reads TGTGCCAGCAGTTTACAGGGGGCCGACACTGAAGCTTTCTTT.

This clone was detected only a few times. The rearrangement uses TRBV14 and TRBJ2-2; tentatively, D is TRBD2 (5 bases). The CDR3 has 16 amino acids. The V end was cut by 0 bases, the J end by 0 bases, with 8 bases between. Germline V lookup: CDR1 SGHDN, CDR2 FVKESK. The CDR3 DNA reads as TGTGCCAGCAGCCAAGACGGGGAGCCGAACACCGGGGAGCTGTTTTTT. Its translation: CASSQDGEPNTGELFF.

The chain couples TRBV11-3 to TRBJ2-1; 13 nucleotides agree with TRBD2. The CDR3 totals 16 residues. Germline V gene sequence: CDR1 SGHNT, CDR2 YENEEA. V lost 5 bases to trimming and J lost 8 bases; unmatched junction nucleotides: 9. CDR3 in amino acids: CASSPRTSGSIDEQFF. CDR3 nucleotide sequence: TGTGCCAGCAGCCCCCGGACTAGCGGGAGTATCGATGAGCAGTTCTTC. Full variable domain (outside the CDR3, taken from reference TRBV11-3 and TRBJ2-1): EAGVVQSPRYKIIEKKQPVAFWCNPISGHNTLYWYLQNLGQGPELLIRYENEEAVDDSQLPKDRFSAERLKGVDSTLKIQPAELGDSAVYLCASSPRTSGSIDEQFFGPGTRLTVL.

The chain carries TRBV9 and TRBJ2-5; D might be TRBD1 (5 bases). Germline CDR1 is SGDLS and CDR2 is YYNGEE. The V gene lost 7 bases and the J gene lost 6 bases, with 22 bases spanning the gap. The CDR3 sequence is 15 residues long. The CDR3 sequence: CASQIDRCRPQTQYF. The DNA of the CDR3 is TGTGCCAGCCAAATCGACAGATGCAGACCCCAGACCCAGTACTTC. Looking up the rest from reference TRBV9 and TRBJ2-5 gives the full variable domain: DSGVTQTPKHLITATGQRVTLRCSPRSGDLSVYWYQQSLDQGLQFLIQYYNGEERAKGNILERFSAQQFPDLHSELNLSSLELGDSALYFCASQIDRCRPQTQYFGPGTRLLVL.